This TCR beta chain was recovered during a study of T-cell reconstitution after alpha-beta-depleted transplantation in children (dated by TCRdb to 2016 to 2018). About the investigation overall: Using TCR repertoire profiling, the study quantitatively followed how T-cell immune reconstitution unfolded in children after TCRalphabeta/CD19-depleted allogeneic hematopoietic cell transplantation.

The intended sense of this specimen's treatment or condition label: allogeneic hematopoietic cell transplantation with graft depleted of TCRalphabeta T cells and CD19 B cells. Transplant recipients were children who received TCRalphabeta/CD19-depleted allogeneic hematopoietic cell grafts. Broader findings and caveats from the paper: Over the following months the frequencies of hyperexpanded clones went down, and after one year T-cell counts and TCRbeta diversity were mostly credited to newly produced T cells. The high TCRbeta diversity at day 60 in some patients was ascribed to recipient T cells and intrathymic progenitors that had survived conditioning. About two months after transplant, the apparently early recovery of alphabetaT-cell counts reportedly depended on just several hundred clones that had expanded rapidly and came from non-depleted graft cells.

The V and J ends are trimmed by 4 bases and 7 bases, leaving 7 bases between them. Spanning cysteine to phenylalanine, the CDR3 consists of 11 amino acids. Only the CDR3 portion is preserved as DNA: 33 bases, with reading frame beginning at the first base. The germline V gene sets CDR1 to MNHEY and CDR2 to SVGAGI. The table lists this clonotype with a few counts. Its antigen target is currently unknown. No base quality values were provided; no much bigger clone lies one nucleotide off. Libraries were constructed by PCR. The sample was run on an Illumina HiSeq 2500. TCR library preparation used molecular barcoding, with unique molecular identifiers applied to normalize quantification of the TCRbeta repertoire. TCRdb ran its own pipeline on the public reads, namely fastp trimming at Q25 and MiXCR clone calling, and kept in-frame beta chains. Rows with a matching CDR3 protein are joined into one entry that keeps the most common DNA and genes. Here the sample has around 60,000 distinct CDR3 sequences; about 40% occur a single time. Roughly 98% of the sample is taken by the ten largest.

This TCR was sampled from a male patient younger than 18 who had a stem cell transplant for acute lymphoblastic leukemia, so the T cells may come from the graft donor. The chain is made from TRBV6-5 and TRBJ1-2, with the D gene too uncertain to name. The sample in question was PBMCs, mostly from graft donor cells, obtained 360 days after TCRalphabeta/CD19-depleted stem cell transplant. This receptor carries the CDR3 CASSSTVGYTF. The nucleotide sequence reads as follows: TGTGCCAGCAGTTCGACGGTTGGCTACACCTTC.